This is a list of T cell receptor beta chains from one sample in a study of blood T cell repertoires in COVID-19. Using immunoSEQ multiplex PCR, the repertoire was profiled, and TCRdb retains in-frame clones only, with some absent. The sample includes some 61,000 clones, about nine tenths of them seen just once. Input material: peripheral blood. The receptor set was obtained from a man between 25 and 39 years old with acute or convalescent COVID-19. CDR3s include the opening cysteine and the closing phenylalanine or tryptophan. The D gene is left open where the match is weak. Part of the rows lack a size; the others show once, few, many or a class for expanded clones.

>TRBJ2-1|TRBD2|-|TRBV7-2
CASSQLYSGLATNEQFF
TGTGCCAGCAGCCAGTTATATTCGGGACTAGCCACCAATGAGCAGTTCTTC
>TRBJ2-5|-|-|TRBV7-8
CASSSLGGVVVETQYF
TGTGCCAGCAGCTCCCTAGGGGGTGTTGTGGTAGAGACCCAGTACTTC
>TRBJ2-2|TRBD1|once|TRBV19
CACKPQTTGTGELFF
TGTGCCTGTAAACCCCAGACGACAGGGACCGGGGAGCTGTTTTTT
>TRBJ2-5|-|-|TRBV28
CASSLDLGSFFETQYF
TGTGCCAGCAGTTTAGATCTGGGCTCGTTCTTTGAGACCCAGTACTTC
>TRBJ2-5|TRBD1|-|TRBV6-5
CASSYSMTGLVETQYF
TGTGCCAGCAGTTACTCCATGACAGGGCTGGTGGAGACCCAGTACTTC
>TRBJ2-7|TRBD2|-|TRBV11-3
CASSLGLAGLYEQYF
TGTGCCAGCAGCTTGGGACTAGCGGGACTCTACGAGCAGTACTTC
>TRBJ1-2|-|-|TRBV30
CAWARDYYGYTF
TGTGCCTGGGCCCGGGACTACTATGGCTACACCTTC
>TRBJ2-7|TRBD1|-|TRBV11-2
CASSLTGAYEQYF
TGTGCCAGCAGCTTGACAGGGGCATACGAGCAGTACTTC
>TRBJ2-1|-|-|TRBV19
CASSRPPGTSYNEQFF
TGTGCCAGTAGTAGGCCCCCTGGGACTTCCTACAATGAGCAGTTCTTC
>TRBJ2-7|-|-|TRBV3-1/TRBV3-2
CASSRPGLDYEQYF
TGTGCCAGCAGCCGACCGGGACTTGACTACGAGCAGTACTTC
>TRBJ1-4|TRBD1|-|TRBV6-5
CASSYDPGTGRQKLFF
TGTGCCAGCAGTTACGACCCCGGGACAGGTCGGCAAAAACTGTTTTTT
>TRBJ1-5|TRBD1|-|TRBV6-6
CASSRGQGAGSNQPQHF
TGTGCCAGCAGTCGGGGACAGGGGGCAGGTAGCAATCAGCCCCAGCATTTT
>TRBJ2-2|TRBD2|-|TRBV5-6
CASSLELAGATGELFF
TGTGCCAGCAGCTTGGAACTAGCGGGAGCCACCGGGGAGCTGTTTTTT
>TRBJ1-1|-|-|TRBV21-1
CASSKRGLEVRNTEAFF
TGTGCCAGCAGCAAACGGGGTTTGGAGGTGAGGAACACTGAAGCTTTCTTT
>TRBJ2-1|TRBD2|-|TRBV28
CASSPREGWNEQFF
TGTGCCAGCAGTCCCAGGGAGGGGTGGAATGAGCAGTTCTTC
>TRBJ2-7|TRBD1|-|TRBV9
CASSPGTGPYEQYF
TGTGCCAGCAGCCCAGGGACAGGGCCCTACGAGCAGTACTTC
>TRBJ2-1|-|-|TRBV11-2
CASSLDWLAGVEQFF
TGTGCCAGCAGCTTAGATTGGCTAGCAGGGGTTGAGCAGTTCTTC
>TRBJ1-1|-|few|TRBV28
CASRDLQAYTEAFF
TGTGCCAGCAGAGATCTGCAGGCCTACACTGAAGCTTTCTTT
>TRBJ2-7|-|few|TRBV4-3
CASSQSGGHYEQYF
TGCGCCAGCAGCCAATCGGGGGGCCACTACGAGCAGTACTTC
>TRBJ1-2|-|-|TRBV28
CAHTKRAGTWGYTF
TGTGCCCACACTAAGAGGGCAGGGACTTGGGGCTACACCTTC
>TRBJ1-4|-|-|TRBV3-1/TRBV3-2
CASSQVSEKLFF
TGTGCCAGCAGCCAAGTTAGTGAAAAACTGTTTTTT
>TRBJ2-2|-|-|TRBV7-9
CASSPSGTGELFF
TGTGCCAGCAGTCCGAGTGGTACCGGGGAGCTGTTTTTT
>TRBJ2-5|TRBD1|-|TRBV7-8
CASSSGQKETQYF
TGTGCCAGCAGCTCGGGACAGAAAGAGACCCAGTACTTC
>TRBJ2-7|-|-|TRBV27
CASSFTRRGEQYF
TGTGCCAGCAGTTTCACCCGCCGGGGCGAGCAGTACTTC
>TRBJ2-3|-|few|TRBV28
CASSREYLSTDTQYF
TGTGCCAGCAGTCGAGAATATCTTAGCACAGATACGCAGTATTTT
>TRBJ1-1|-|-|TRBV7-9
CASSSGSTLGEAFF
TGTGCCAGCAGCTCCGGGAGCACCCTAGGAGAAGCTTTCTTT
>TRBJ2-1|-|-|TRBV7-6
CASSLRGSSYNEQFF
TGTGCCAGCAGCTTGCGAGGGAGCTCCTACAATGAGCAGTTCTTC
>TRBJ2-2|TRBD2|once|TRBV10-2
CASSEFGGGIGELFF
TGCGCCAGCAGTGAGTTCGGGGGAGGGATCGGGGAGCTGTTTTTT
>TRBJ1-6|-|-|TRBV7-2
CASSLEGGSPLHF
TGTGCCAGCAGCTTAGAAGGGGGTTCACCCCTCCACTTT
>TRBJ1-1|-|-|TRBV28
CASTTEDTEAFF
TGTGCCAGCACCACTGAGGACACTGAAGCTTTCTTT
>TRBJ2-7|-|-|TRBV5-1
CASRKADSYEQYF
TGCGCCAGCAGAAAAGCGGATTCCTACGAGCAGTACTTC
>TRBJ2-2|-|once|TRBV5-4
CASSSDYTGELFF
TGTGCCAGCAGTTCCGACTATACCGGGGAGCTGTTTTTT
>TRBJ1-2|TRBD1|-|TRBV20-1
CSADRAYGYTF
TGCAGTGCGGACAGGGCCTACGGCTACACCTTC
>TRBJ1-2|-|-|TRBV6-5
CASGRKYGYTF
TGTGCCAGCGGGAGGAAGTATGGCTACACCTTC
>TRBJ2-2|TRBD1|-|TRBV5-1
CASSPGQGGNTGELFF
TGCGCCAGCAGCCCGGGACAGGGAGGAAACACCGGGGAGCTGTTTTTT